This TCR beta chain was obtained from a study of blood T cell repertoires in COVID-19 (dated by TCRdb to the early 2020s). About the investigation overall: Samples from collaborators originated in the United States, Italy and Spain and spanned both the acute and convalescent phases of COVID-19. The samples were drawn from the first 160 participants of the ongoing ImmuneRACE study and from 950 to 1,500 subjects provided by 6 global collaborators. The repertoires were released in a freely available public database meant as a resource for research on the immune response to SARS-CoV-2. The prospective study material was composed of cDNA or gDNA derived from T cells, B-cell-depleted T cells, or PBMCs. Nearly every sample came with metadata listing a de-identified subject ID, COVID-19 status, age in years and sex. Deeply sampled blood TCRbeta repertoires from subjects exposed to, actively infected with, or recovered from COVID-19 were included in the dataset. Where available, HLA class I and class II types were obtained from metadata supplied by the sample provider rather than from assay-based typing.

Whole blood was collected in K2EDTA tubes by collaborating institutions according to the institutions' own protocols. For TCRbeta analysis, collaborators shipped samples as frozen whole blood, isolated PBMCs, or DNA extracted from either of those sample types. As regards this clone: Its antigen is still unknown. The sample holds no much larger clone one base away, and base qualities are not on file.

V drops 5 bases and J drops 6 bases, leaving 13 bases in between. From the cysteine through the phenylalanine, the CDR3 covers 14 amino acids. Solely the CDR3 DNA is kept, with 42 bases framed from the first base. As encoded in the germline V gene, CDR1 is SGHTA while CDR2 is FQGNSA. The immunoSEQ Assay, a bias-controlled multiplex PCR, was used to amplify TCRbeta CDR3 regions from genomic DNA. Per the authors' processing: Within the assay, amplification of reference gene primers was used to estimate how many nucleated cells each sample contained. To quantify the absolute abundance of each unique TCRbeta CDR3 rearrangement, sequence reads were collapsed and filtered. For each sample, productive Simpson clonality was calculated by taking the square root of Simpson's diversity index across productive rearrangements. Drawn from immuneACCESS, this table holds only the in-frame rearrangements with V and J called that TCRdb kept. Clones are partly lost; checked studies trace under half to an unresolved V gene and leave the rest unexplained. The V and J calls and clone size were taken over from that table, and D and trimming were inferred from the DNA. The sample includes around 46,000 clones, with approximately 83% observed a single time. The top ten clonotypes cover approximately 15% of the sample.

Summary of the overall study and its limitations: How much clinical and demographic metadata was included differed by source and by participant, and the metadata was provided uncurated.

The sequence derives from a human donor in a cohort sampled during active COVID-19. The donor label of this sample is uncertain. The chain links TRBV7-2 with TRBJ2-2; TRBD2 is a possible D gene, resting on 6 matching bases. The specimen sequenced was peripheral blood. The sequence in DNA is TGTGCCAGCAGCAGAGGCGGGAAGGCCGGGGAGCTGTTTTTT. Its protein is CASSRGGKAGELFF.